Presented here are 27 T cell receptor beta chains from one specimen sequenced in a study of blood T cells in healthy people across ages. The second PCR ran roughly 6 to 11 cycles with a sample-barcoded 5' primer and J-beta primers. TCRdb redid the calling of the 5' RACE reads with MiXCR, one entry per CDR3 protein. The table shows around 1,000,000 distinct CDR3 sequences, with approximately 25% occurring only once. A further study also used this sample, focusing on T cells of mothers and their children.

The sequenced sample consisted of blood. These receptors were obtained from a girl under 10 years old in good health.

This clonotype was observed a few times. J is TRBJ1-3 and V is TRBV4-3; no reliable D call. V lost 1 base, J lost 3 bases, and 10 bases lay in between. The CDR3 is made up of 15 amino acids. Germline CDR1 is LGHNA and CDR2 is YSLEER. The CDR3 bases are TGCGCCAGCAGCCAAGCCCTTGTCGGTGGAAACACCATATATTTT. The encoded protein is CASSQALVGGNTIYF.

The chain combines TRBV6-5 with TRBJ2-3; 7 bases are a match to TRBD1. The V and J ends lost 5 bases and 0 bases, in that order; junction bases with no gene match: 5. CDR3 length: 15 amino acids. The germline CDR1 and CDR2 sequences are MNHEY and SVGAGI. CDR3 protein: CASSLGDRSTDTQYF. The CDR3 coding sequence is TGTGCCAGCAGTCTTGGGGACAGAAGCACAGATACGCAGTATTTT.

This clonotype has only a few counts. V and J are TRBV29-1 and TRBJ2-7; D might be TRBD2 (6 bases). The V and J ends lost 5 bases and 3 bases respectively, with 20 bases between them. Germline lookup yields CDR1 SQVTM and CDR2 ANQGSEA. This CDR3 region has 15 residues. CDR3 nucleotide sequence: TGCAGCGTTTCCGGCGGGGATCAGGGAGTCTACGAGCAGTACTTC. It specifies CSVSGGDQGVYEQYF.

DNA of the CDR3: TGTGCCAGCGTTCCCTCGGGACAGGGACACTATGGCTACACCTTC. Translation: CASVPSGQGHYGYTF. The chain has TRBV6-1 and TRBJ1-2, with TRBD1 matching 9 bases. The CDR3 loop spans 15 amino acids. Germline trimming cut 8 bases from V and 3 bases from J; bases unmatched to any gene: 10. Per the germline V gene, CDR1 is MNHNS and CDR2 is SASEGT.

This clonotype has at least ten counts. The genes are TRBV7-9 and TRBJ1-4, with 10 nucleotides matching TRBD1. The CDR3 spans 14 residues. Germline V gene lookup returns CDR1 SEHNR and CDR2 FQNEAQ (reference sequence). Germline trimming cut 5 bases from V and 8 bases from J; bases unmatched to any gene: 5. The CDR3: CASSPGTGDEKLFF. For the CDR3, the DNA is TGTGCCAGCAGCCCCGGGACAGGGGACGAAAAACTGTTTTTT.

This chain uses TRBV4-3 with TRBJ1-2; a weak D match, TRBD1 (5 bases). This CDR3 is 15 amino acids long. Looked up from germline, CDR1 is LGHNA and CDR2 is YSLEER. Trimming stripped 0 bases from V and 3 bases from J, with 11 bases between. The CDR3 region has the DNA TGCGCCAGCAGCCAAGAGAAGGGGCCTGACTATGGCTACACCTTC. Translating gives CASSQEKGPDYGYTF.

In its sample, this clonotype was seen a few times. The J gene is TRBJ2-4, the V gene TRBV3-1; 10 bases match TRBD1. The germline CDR1 and CDR2 sequences are LGHDT and YNNKEL (reference sequence). The CDR3 consists of 17 residues. After removal of 0 bases from V and 7 bases from J, the junction contained 9 bases not matched to a gene. DNA of the CDR3: TGTGCCAGCAGCCAAGATCGGATCCGGACAGGGGGTAACATTCAGTACTTC. Translating gives CASSQDRIRTGGNIQYF.

This clonotype was recorded many times. This chain connects TRBV5-5 to TRBJ2-1; D remains ambiguous. Germline values: CDR1 SGHKS, CDR2 YYEKEE (reference sequence). The V gene lost 1 base and the J gene lost 6 bases, with 2 bases spanning the gap. The CDR3 is made up of 11 amino acids. The CDR3 is CASSLFNEQFF. The CDR3 nucleotides are TGTGCCAGCAGCTTGTTCAATGAGCAGTTCTTC.

This clonotype came up a few times. The J gene is TRBJ1-4, the V gene TRBV3-1, with D maybe TRBD1 (6 bases). This CDR3 region has 14 residues. The ends were cut back, 1 base at V and 8 bases at J, with 11 bases in the middle. The germline V gene has CDR1 LGHDT and CDR2 YNNKEL (reference sequence). The CDR3 DNA follows: TGTGCCAGCAGCCAAGGGTGGGGGCTCGAAAAACTGTTTTTT. It translates to CASSQGWGLEKLFF.

This clonotype was recorded a few times. The chain couples TRBV6-1 to TRBJ2-5; no definite D call. The CDR3 runs 15 residues. V shed 1 base and J shed 0 bases, with 9 bases lying between them. CDR1 is MNHNS, CDR2 SASEGT, per germline. CDR3 region: CASSEVPENQETQYF. The CDR3 bases are TGTGCCAGCAGTGAAGTGCCAGAAAACCAAGAGACCCAGTACTTC.

This clonotype occurred a few times. The genes are TRBV5-6 and TRBJ2-5, with D uncertain. The DNA end favors TRBJ2-1, so the J call may be wrong. The CDR3 spans 12 residues. Looked up from germline, CDR1 is SGHDT and CDR2 is YYEEEE. The CDR3 DNA follows: TGTGCCAGCAGCTTGATCAACGATGAGCAGTTCTTC. It specifies CASSLINDEQFF.

V is TRBV10-3 and J is TRBJ2-3; TRBD2 might be the D (6 bases). Between the trimmed V and J ends, which lost 3 bases and 3 bases, there was a span of 13 bases. Per germline, CDR1 ENHRY and CDR2 SYGVKD. This CDR3 has 15 residues. The CDR3 nucleotides are TGTGCCATCAGTGACAGCGGGCCTAAAACAGATACGCAGTATTTT. Protein sequence: CAISDSGPKTDTQYF.

The genes are TRBV24-1 and TRBJ2-2; 7 nucleotides agree with TRBD1. J gave up 0 bases and V 4 bases, and 10 bases lay outside the gene matches. The CDR3 extends over 18 amino acids. CDR1 is KGHDR and CDR2 is SFDVKD in the germline V gene. In DNA, the CDR3 is TGTGCCACCAGTGACCCCCCGGGACAGCTTTCGAACACCGGGGAGCTGTTTTTT. Translating gives CATSDPPGQLSNTGELFF.

Regarding this clonotype: A read error may account for a junction end that differs from germline. V gene TRBV12-3 or TRBV12-4 combines with J gene TRBJ2-3, with D perhaps TRBD2 (6 bases). This CDR3 spans 13 amino acids. Written as DNA, the CDR3 is TGTGCCAGCACTAGCGCTAGCACAGATACGCAGTGTTTT. It translates to CASTSASTDTQCF.

About this clonotype: Germline is not matched at one junction end, which may reflect a read error. The V and J genes are TRBV12-5 and TRBJ2-7; no definite D call. The germline gives CDR1 LGHNT, CDR2 FRNRAP. The CDR3 runs to 12 residues. Here the CDR3 DNA reads TGTGCTGGTGGCCTCACATCTTACGAGCAGTACTTC. Translated, it gives CAGGLTSYEQYF.

The chain recombines TRBV7-9 with TRBJ2-3; no clear D gene. Trimming took 5 bases from V and 6 from J, leaving 9 bases between them. Germline lookup yields CDR1 SEHNR and CDR2 FQNEAQ (reference sequence). CDR3 length equals 12 residues. CDR3 in DNA: TGTGCCAGCAGCCTACAATTGGATACGCAGTATTTT. Translation gives CASSLQLDTQYF.

V and J are TRBV7-6 and TRBJ2-3, with a possible D match to TRBD1 (6 bases). V lost 5 bases and J 0 bases, leaving 18 bases between the germline ends. The CDR3 has 17 amino acids. Germline CDR1 and CDR2: SGHVS and FNYEAQ. CDR3 region: CASSPIFGTTSTDTQYF. The CDR3 bases are TGTGCCAGCAGCCCAATTTTCGGGACAACTAGCACAGATACGCAGTATTTT.

This clonotype is a singleton in its sample. The chain uses TRBV5-1 and TRBJ1-4; maybe TRBD1 (5 bases). The V end lost 3 bases, the J end lost 4 bases, and 13 bases lay between the germline ends. The CDR3 extends over 15 amino acids. Germline V gene lookup returns CDR1 SGHRS and CDR2 YFSETQ. The CDR3 here is CASSSNRDLNEKLFF. The CDR3 region has the DNA TGCGCCAGCAGCTCCAACCGGGACCTTAATGAAAAACTGTTTTTT.

This clonotype has just a few counts. The chain links TRBV28 to TRBJ2-4, with no clear D. V lost 2 bases, J lost 6 bases, and 2 bases lay in between. The CDR3 length is 11 residues. From germline, CDR1 is MDHEN and CDR2 SYDVKM. The CDR3 DNA follows: TGTGCCAGCAGTTTACGAAACATTCAGTACTTC. It yields the protein CASSLRNIQYF. The complete variable domain, with remaining parts taken from reference TRBV28 and TRBJ2-4, reads DVKVTQSSRYLVKRTGEKVFLECVQDMDHENMFWYRQDPGLGLRLIYFSYDVKMKEKGDIPEGYSVSREKKERFSLILESASTNQTSMYLCASSLRNIQYFGAGTRLSVL.

This clonotype was detected only a few times. This chain uses TRBV14 with TRBJ2-1; 8 bases are a match to TRBD2. The CDR3 covers 17 residues. V lost 1 base to trimming and J lost 4 bases; unmatched junction nucleotides: 9. Germline lookup yields CDR1 SGHDN and CDR2 FVKESK. The CDR3 loop reads CASSQVWVTSGYNEQFF. CDR3 DNA: TGTGCCAGCAGCCAAGTATGGGTCACTAGCGGATACAATGAGCAGTTCTTC.

This clonotype was seen more than once but under ten times. This chain connects TRBV6-5 to TRBJ1-1; no firm D call. CDR1 is MNHEY, CDR2 SVGAGI, per germline. Trimming shortened V by 7 bases and J by 4 bases, and 25 bases separated the two germline ends. CDR3 length equals 17 residues. The CDR3 sequence: CASMNRLPDLYGTEAFF. The CDR3 coding sequence is TGTGCCAGCATGAATCGGCTACCTGATTTATACGGCACTGAAGCTTTCTTT.

The V and J genes are TRBV5-1 and TRBJ1-1; tentative D call: TRBD1 (6 bases). The CDR3 spans 13 residues. Germline V gives CDR1 SGHRS, CDR2 YFSETQ. Between the trimmed V and J ends, which lost 3 bases and 5 bases, there was a span of 11 bases. The CDR3 loop is CASSSGAKTEAFF. The CDR3 coding sequence is TGCGCCAGCAGCTCAGGGGCTAAGACTGAAGCTTTCTTT.

The chain has TRBV6-1 and TRBJ1-4; 9 nucleotides line up with TRBD1. Germline CDR1 reads MNHNS; CDR2 reads SASEGT. The junction had 12 bases not matched to a gene; V was cut back by 3 bases and J by 7 bases. This CDR3 has 17 amino acids. In DNA, the CDR3 is TGTGCCAGCAGTGACCGGGACAGGGATATGATGGGTGAAAAACTGTTTTTT. This codes for CASSDRDRDMMGEKLFF.

The chain recombines TRBV6-5 with TRBJ2-1; no clear D. The DNA end is more similar to TRBJ2-5, so the J call may be wrong. The CDR3 is 14 amino acids. Germline assignment: CDR1 MNHEY and CDR2 SVGAGI. CDR3 sequence reads: CASSYSKYDWTQYF. The DNA of the CDR3 is TGTGCCAGCAGTTACTCGAAGTACGATTGGACCCAGTACTTC.

This clonotype was observed a few times. The chain employs TRBV24-1 and TRBJ2-1; D might be TRBD1 or TRBD2, each matching 6 bases. CDR1 is KGHDR and CDR2 is SFDVKD in the germline V gene. The V and J ends lost 5 bases and 8 bases respectively, with 15 bases between them. The CDR3 covers 14 residues. CDR3 nucleotide sequence: TGTGCCACCAGTGCCGAGACAGGAGGGTATGAGCAGTTCTTC. Protein product: CATSAETGGYEQFF.

The V and J genes are TRBV4-3 and TRBJ2-1, with D unresolved. V gave up 0 bases and J gave up 5 bases, with 20 bases separating them. CDR1 and CDR2 (germline): LGHNA, YSLEER. This CDR3 contains 18 residues. The CDR3 DNA follows: TGCGCCAGCAGCCAAGATCGGTTGCTACTATTGGCTAACAATGAGCAGTTCTTC. This translates into CASSQDRLLLLANNEQFF.

This clonotype was seen a few times. The chain employs TRBV15 and TRBJ2-5, with D unclear. Trimming took 0 bases from V and 7 from J, leaving 18 bases between them. CDR3 length: 16 residues. Germline CDR1 reads LNHNV; CDR2 reads YYDKDF (reference sequence). DNA of the CDR3: TGTGCCACCAGCAGAGATAGAAGTGGGATCGTTGGGACCCAGTACTTC. It codes for CATSRDRSGIVGTQYF.